The sequence of this T cell receptor beta chain was determined in a study of shared T cell receptors in the human thymus (TCRdb year 2021). General notes on the study: The study examined how the human thymus generates shared, self-reactive T-cell receptor alpha chains.

Preparation of the library involved the immunoSEQ multiplex PCR assay. TCRdb re-hosts the immuneACCESS table, in-frame sequences only. Its copies lack some clones; in the studies checked, an unresolved V gene accounts for under half of them, and the cause for the rest is not known. In this sample the table shows roughly 710,000 clones, 70% to 90% of which occur a single time. Approximately 0.01% of the sample is in the top ten clones. Comments on this clone: No cognate antigen has been identified for it. Base qualities are missing; no much larger clone stands one base away.

From the germline V gene, CDR1 is SGHRS and CDR2 is YFSETQ. Its CDR3 holds 15 amino acids, cysteine through phenylalanine. Of all the DNA, just the CDR3 is kept, 45 bases in frame from base 1. At the junction V is shortened by 0 bases and J by 3 bases, with 12 bases in between. These data are also associated with another study on human thymus T cells. As the second paper documents: In Finland, the donors were immunologically healthy infants who were having open corrective cardiac surgery for congenital heart defects. Thymus tissue was obtained as surgical resects removed during corrective cardiac surgery. Biased V and J gene segment usage appeared to be present in both thymic and peripheral blood repertoires. Highly overlapping thymic TCR repertoires among unrelated individuals were reported in the related research. TCR alpha and beta repertoires from fewer than ten infant thymus samples and four related peripheral blood samples were characterized in the study. Donor ages ranged from roughly 6 to 244 days, and the cohort comprised roughly six male and two female infants. After being mechanically released from the tissue, thymocytes were kept at -70 degrees C in pellets of about 8.5-32 million cells. Genomic DNA was extracted from frozen cell pellets with a QIAsymphony instrument. The immunoSEQ multiplex PCR assay was used to amplify the TCRB and TCRAD loci from a standardized amount of quality-controlled genomic DNA. The V(D)J region was spanned by amplicons of a length sufficient to cover the CDR3 and to identify V and J genes. Through the commercial immunoSEQ service, the amplicons were sequenced on an Illumina platform. Primer bias and sequencing errors were corrected using previously described methods, and TCRAD and TCRB definitions followed the IMGT database. immunoSEQ Analyzer 3.0 and VDJTools were used for repertoire analysis, which covered basic statistics, V/J segment usage, diversity estimates, rarefaction and pairwise overlap. To estimate diversity, the Chao1, ChaoE, Efron-Thisted, Shannon and inverse Simpson indices were applied, and diversity was also estimated on datasets down-sampled to the smallest sample. Repertoire overlap was determined by strict matching of CDR3 nucleotide sequence, V gene and J gene, and Jaccard-based multidimensional scaling clustering was applied. On average, roughly 800,000 unique TCRB clonotypes were obtained from thymus samples, compared with around 78,000 from blood samples.

The TCR was taken from a girl less than two years old with a congenital heart defect. Donor details come from another sample of the same person, matched by shared clones. The sample was thymocytes. The chain is assembled from TRBV5-1 and TRBJ2-5; no D gene call is confident. The nucleotides read TGCGCCAGCAGCTTGGGTGGCTCCTCAAAAGAGACCCAGTACTTC. Translated, this is CASSLGGSSKETQYF.